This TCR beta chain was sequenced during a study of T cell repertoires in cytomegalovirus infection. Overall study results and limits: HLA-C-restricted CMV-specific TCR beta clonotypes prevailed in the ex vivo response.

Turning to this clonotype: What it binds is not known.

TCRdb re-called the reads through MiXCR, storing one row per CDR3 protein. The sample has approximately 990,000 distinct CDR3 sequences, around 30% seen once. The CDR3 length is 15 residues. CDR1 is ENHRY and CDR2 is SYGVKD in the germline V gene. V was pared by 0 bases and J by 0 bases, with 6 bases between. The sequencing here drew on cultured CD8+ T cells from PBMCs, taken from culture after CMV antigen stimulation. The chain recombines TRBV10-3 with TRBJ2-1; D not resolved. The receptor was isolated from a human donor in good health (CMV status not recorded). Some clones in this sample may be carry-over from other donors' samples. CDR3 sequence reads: CAISESVGSYNEQFF. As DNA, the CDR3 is TGTGCCATCAGTGAGTCTGTAGGCTCCTACAATGAGCAGTTCTTC.